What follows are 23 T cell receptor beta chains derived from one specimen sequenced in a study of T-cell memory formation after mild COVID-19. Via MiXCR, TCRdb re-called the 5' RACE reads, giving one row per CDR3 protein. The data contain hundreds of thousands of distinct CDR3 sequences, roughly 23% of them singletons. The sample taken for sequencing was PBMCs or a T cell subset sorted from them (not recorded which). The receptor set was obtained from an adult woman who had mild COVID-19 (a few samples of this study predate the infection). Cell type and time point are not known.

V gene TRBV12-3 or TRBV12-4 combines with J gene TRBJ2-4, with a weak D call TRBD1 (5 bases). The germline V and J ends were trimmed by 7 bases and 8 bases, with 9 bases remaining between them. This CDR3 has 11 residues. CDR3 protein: CASKGSDIQYF. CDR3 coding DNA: TGTGCCAGCAAGGGGTCTGACATTCAGTACTTC.

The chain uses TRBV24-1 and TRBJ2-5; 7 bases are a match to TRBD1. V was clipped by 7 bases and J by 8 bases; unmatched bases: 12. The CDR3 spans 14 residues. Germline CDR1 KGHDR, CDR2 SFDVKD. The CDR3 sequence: CATREGQVVGTQYF. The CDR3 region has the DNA TGTGCCACCAGAGAAGGACAGGTCGTCGGAACCCAGTACTTC.

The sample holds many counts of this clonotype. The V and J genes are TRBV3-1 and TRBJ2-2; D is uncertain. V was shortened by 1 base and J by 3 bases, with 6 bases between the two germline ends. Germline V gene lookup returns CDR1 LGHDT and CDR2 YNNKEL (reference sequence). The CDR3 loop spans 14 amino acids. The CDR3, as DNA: TGTGCCAGCAGCCAAGCGGGCTACACCGGGGAGCTGTTTTTT. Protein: CASSQAGYTGELFF. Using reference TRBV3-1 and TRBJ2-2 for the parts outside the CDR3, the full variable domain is DTAVSQTPKYLVTQMGNDKSIKCEQNLGHDTMYWYKQDSKKFLKIMFSYNNKELIINETVPNRFSPKSPDKAHLNLHINSLELGDSAVYFCASSQAGYTGELFFGEGSRLTVL.

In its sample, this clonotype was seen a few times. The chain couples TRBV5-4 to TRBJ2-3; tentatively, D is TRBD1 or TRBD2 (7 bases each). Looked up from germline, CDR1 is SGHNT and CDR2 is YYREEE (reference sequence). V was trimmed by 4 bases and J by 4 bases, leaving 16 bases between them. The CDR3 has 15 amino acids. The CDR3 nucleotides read TGTGCCAGCAGCGAAACAGGGGAGGGAGCAGATACGCAGTATTTT. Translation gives CASSETGEGADTQYF.

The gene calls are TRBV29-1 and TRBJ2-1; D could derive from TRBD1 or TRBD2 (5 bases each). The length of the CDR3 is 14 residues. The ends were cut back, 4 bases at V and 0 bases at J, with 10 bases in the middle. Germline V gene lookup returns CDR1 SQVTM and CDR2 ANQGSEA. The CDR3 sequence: CSVGGESSYNEQFF. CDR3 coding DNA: TGCAGCGTTGGAGGGGAGAGCTCCTACAATGAGCAGTTCTTC.

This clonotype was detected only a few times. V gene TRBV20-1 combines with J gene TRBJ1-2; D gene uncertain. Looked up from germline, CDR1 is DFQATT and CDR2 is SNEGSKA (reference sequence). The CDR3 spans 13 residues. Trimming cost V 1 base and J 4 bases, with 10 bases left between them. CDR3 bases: TGCAGTGCTAGAGGCGGGCCTCTCTATGGCTACACCTTC. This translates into CSARGGPLYGYTF.

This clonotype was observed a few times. As DNA, the CDR3 is TGCAGCGTTGTGGACAGGGGAGATGGCTACACCTTC. It encodes CSVVDRGDGYTF. V gene TRBV29-1 combines with J gene TRBJ1-2, with TRBD1 matching 9 bases. The CDR3 is 12 residues long. From germline, CDR1 is SQVTM and CDR2 ANQGSEA. With 4 bases clipped from V and 6 bases from J, the junction kept 3 bases outside the gene matches.

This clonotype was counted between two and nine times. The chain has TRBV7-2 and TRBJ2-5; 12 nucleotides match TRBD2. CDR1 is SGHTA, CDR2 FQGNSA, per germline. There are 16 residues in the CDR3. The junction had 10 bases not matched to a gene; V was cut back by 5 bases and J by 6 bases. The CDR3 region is CASSPQSTSGSQTQYF. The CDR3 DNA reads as TGTGCCAGCAGCCCCCAGTCGACTAGCGGGAGTCAGACCCAGTACTTC.

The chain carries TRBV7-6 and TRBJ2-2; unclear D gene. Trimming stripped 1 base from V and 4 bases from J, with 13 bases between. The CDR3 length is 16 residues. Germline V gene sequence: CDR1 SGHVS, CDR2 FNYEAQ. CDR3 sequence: CASSLETGRVTGELFF. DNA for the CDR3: TGTGCCAGCAGCTTAGAGACCGGAAGGGTCACCGGGGAGCTGTTTTTT.

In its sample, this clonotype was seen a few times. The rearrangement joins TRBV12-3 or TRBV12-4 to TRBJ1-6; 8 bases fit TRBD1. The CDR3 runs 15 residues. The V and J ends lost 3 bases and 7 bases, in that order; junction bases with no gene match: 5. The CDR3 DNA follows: TGTGCCAGCAGTTTTAGTACAGGGGGGAATTCACCCCTCCACTTT. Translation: CASSFSTGGNSPLHF.

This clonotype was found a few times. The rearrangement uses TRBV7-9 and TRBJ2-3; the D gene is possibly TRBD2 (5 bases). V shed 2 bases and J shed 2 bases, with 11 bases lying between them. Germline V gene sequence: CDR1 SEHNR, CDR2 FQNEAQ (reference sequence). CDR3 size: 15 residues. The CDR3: CASSLTRGITDTQYF. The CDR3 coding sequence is TGTGCCAGCAGCTTAACCCGGGGTATCACAGATACGCAGTATTTT.

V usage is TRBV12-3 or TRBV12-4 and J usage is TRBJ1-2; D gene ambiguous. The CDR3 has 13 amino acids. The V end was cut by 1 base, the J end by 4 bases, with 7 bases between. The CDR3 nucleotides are TGTGCCAGCAGTTTAGAAGTAGTCTATGGCTACACCTTC. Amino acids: CASSLEVVYGYTF.

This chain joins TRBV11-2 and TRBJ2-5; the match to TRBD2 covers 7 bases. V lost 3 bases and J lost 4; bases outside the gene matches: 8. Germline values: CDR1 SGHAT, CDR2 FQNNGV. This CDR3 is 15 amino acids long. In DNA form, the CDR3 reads TGTGCCAGCAGCTTGATCCCGCCTAGCGGAGAGACCCAGTACTTC. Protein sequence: CASSLIPPSGETQYF.

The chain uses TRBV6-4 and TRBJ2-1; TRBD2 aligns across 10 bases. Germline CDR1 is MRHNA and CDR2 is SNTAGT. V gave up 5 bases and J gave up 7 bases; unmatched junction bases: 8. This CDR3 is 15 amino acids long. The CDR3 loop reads CASSIAGGVGNEQFF. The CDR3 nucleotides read TGTGCCAGCAGTATAGCGGGAGGAGTTGGAAATGAGCAGTTCTTC.

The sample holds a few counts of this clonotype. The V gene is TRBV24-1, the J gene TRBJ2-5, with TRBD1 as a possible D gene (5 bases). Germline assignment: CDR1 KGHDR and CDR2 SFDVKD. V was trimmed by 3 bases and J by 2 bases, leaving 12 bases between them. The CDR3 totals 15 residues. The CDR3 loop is CATSDRGTSQETQYF. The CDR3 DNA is TGTGCCACCAGTGATAGGGGCACGAGTCAAGAGACCCAGTACTTC.

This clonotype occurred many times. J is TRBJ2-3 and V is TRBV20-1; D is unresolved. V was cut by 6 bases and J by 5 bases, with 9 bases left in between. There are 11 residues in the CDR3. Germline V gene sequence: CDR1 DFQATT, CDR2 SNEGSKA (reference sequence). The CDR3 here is CSAILGDTQYF. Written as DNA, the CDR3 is TGCAGTGCCATTCTAGGAGATACGCAGTATTTT.

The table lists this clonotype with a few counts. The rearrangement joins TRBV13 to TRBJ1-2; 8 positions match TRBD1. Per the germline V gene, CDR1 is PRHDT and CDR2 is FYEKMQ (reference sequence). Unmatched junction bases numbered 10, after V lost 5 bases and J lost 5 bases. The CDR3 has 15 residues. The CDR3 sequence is CASSPQTGGWYGYTF. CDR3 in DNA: TGTGCCAGCAGCCCCCAAACAGGGGGTTGGTATGGCTACACCTTC.

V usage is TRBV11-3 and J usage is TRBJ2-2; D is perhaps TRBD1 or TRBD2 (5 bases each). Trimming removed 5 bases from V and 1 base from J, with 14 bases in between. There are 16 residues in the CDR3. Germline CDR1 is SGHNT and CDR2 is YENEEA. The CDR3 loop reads CASSPQGPLNTGELFF. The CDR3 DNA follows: TGTGCCAGCAGCCCCCAGGGACCTTTGAACACCGGGGAGCTGTTTTTT.

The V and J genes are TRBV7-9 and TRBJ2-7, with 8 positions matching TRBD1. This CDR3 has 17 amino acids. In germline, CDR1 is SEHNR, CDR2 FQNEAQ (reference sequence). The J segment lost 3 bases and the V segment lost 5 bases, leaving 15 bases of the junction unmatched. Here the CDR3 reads CASSLGQGAERVYEQYF. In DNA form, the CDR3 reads TGTGCCAGCAGCCTGGGGCAGGGGGCGGAGAGGGTCTACGAGCAGTACTTC.

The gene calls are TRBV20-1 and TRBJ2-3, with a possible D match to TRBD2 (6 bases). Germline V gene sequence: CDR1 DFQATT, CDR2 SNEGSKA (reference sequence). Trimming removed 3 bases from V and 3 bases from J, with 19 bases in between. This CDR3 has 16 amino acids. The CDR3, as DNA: TGCAGTGCTAGGCGAGGGCAGGGAGGTTATACAGATACGCAGTATTTT. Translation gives CSARRGQGGYTDTQYF.

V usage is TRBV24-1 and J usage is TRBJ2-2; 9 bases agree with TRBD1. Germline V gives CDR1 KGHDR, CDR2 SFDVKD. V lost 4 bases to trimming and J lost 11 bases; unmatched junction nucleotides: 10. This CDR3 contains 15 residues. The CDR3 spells CATSEPGQGKTELFF. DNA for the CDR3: TGTGCCACCAGTGAGCCGGGACAGGGAAAAACTGAGCTGTTTTTT.

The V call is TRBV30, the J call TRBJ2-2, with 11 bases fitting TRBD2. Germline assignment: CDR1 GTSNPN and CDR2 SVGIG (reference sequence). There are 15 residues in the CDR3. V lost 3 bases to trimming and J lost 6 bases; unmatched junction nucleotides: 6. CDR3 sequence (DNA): TGTGCCTGGAGCCTAGCGGGAGGAGGGTCCGGGGAGCTGTTTTTT. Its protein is CAWSLAGGGSGELFF.

CDR3 bases: TGTGCCAGCAGTTTGGGTGAGGGAGGGACGGAGACCCAGTACTTC. This encodes CASSLGEGGTETQYF. V is TRBV28 and J is TRBJ2-5; TRBD2 agrees at 7 bases. J gave up 5 bases and V 3 bases, and 9 bases lay outside the gene matches. The germline gives CDR1 MDHEN, CDR2 SYDVKM. This CDR3 spans 15 amino acids. The full variable domain, rest sourced from reference TRBV28 and TRBJ2-5, is DVKVTQSSRYLVKRTGEKVFLECVQDMDHENMFWYRQDPGLGLRLIYFSYDVKMKEKGDIPEGYSVSREKKERFSLILESASTNQTSMYLCASSLGEGGTETQYFGPGTRLLVL.